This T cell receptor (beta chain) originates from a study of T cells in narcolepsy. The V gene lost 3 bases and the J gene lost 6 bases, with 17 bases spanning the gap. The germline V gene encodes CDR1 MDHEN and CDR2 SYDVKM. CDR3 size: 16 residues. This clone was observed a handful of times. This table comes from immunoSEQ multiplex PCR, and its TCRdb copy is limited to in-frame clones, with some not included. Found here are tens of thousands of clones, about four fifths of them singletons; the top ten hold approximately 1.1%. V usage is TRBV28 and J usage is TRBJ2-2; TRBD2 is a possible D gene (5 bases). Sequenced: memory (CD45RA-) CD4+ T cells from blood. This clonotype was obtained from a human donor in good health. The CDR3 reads CASSFRRLLDAGELFF. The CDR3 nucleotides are TGTGCCAGCAGTTTCCGTCGACTACTTGATGCCGGGGAGCTGTTTTTT. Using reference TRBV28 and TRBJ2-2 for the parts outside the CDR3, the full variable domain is DVKVTQSSRYLVKRTGEKVFLECVQDMDHENMFWYRQDPGLGLRLIYFSYDVKMKEKGDIPEGYSVSREKKERFSLILESASTNQTSMYLCASSFRRLLDAGELFFGEGSRLTVL.